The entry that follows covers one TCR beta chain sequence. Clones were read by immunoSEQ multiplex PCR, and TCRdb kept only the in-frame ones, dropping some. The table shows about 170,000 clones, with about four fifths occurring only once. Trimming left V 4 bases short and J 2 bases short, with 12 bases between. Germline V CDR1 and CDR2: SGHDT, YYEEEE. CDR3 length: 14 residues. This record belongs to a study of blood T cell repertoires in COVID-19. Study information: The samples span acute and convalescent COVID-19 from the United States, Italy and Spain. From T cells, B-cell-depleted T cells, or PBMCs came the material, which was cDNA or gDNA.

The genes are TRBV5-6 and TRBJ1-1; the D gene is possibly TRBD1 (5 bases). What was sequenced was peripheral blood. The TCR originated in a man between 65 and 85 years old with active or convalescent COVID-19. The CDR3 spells CASSPWTINTEAFF. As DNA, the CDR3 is TGTGCCAGCAGCCCCTGGACAATCAACACTGAAGCTTTCTTT. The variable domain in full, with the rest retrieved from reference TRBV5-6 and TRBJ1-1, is DAGVTQSPTHLIKTRGQQVTLRCSPKSGHDTVSWYQQALGQGPQFIFQYYEEEERQRGNFPDRFSGHQFPNYSSELNVNALLLGDSALYLCASSPWTINTEAFFGQGTRLTVV.